This T cell receptor (beta chain) was identified during a study of blood T cell repertoires in COVID-19. V lost 3 bases and J 3 bases, leaving 12 bases between the germline ends. This CDR3 is 15 amino acids long. Germline values: CDR1 LNHNV, CDR2 YYDKDF (reference sequence). It was during active infection that Seattle patients were enrolled and then longitudinally followed. Authors' data handling: Nucleated cell number was recorded as an estimate derived from reference gene primer amplification. Sequenced by immunoSEQ multiplex PCR; TCRdb stores in-frame clones only, minus some. V, J and clone size derive from that table, while D and trimming were established from the DNA sequence. Here the sample spans 200,000 or so clones, 92% being singletons.

The sequenced sample consisted of peripheral blood. The clonotype was recovered from a man aged 60 to 69 with COVID-19, enrolled during active disease. V usage is TRBV15 and J usage is TRBJ1-5, with no clear D. For the CDR3, the DNA is TGTGCCACCAGCAGCCAGGATACGATCAATCAGCCCCAGCATTTT. Its translation: CATSSQDTINQPQHF.